This T cell receptor beta chain was captured in a study of T cell changes during pregnancy in multiple sclerosis. The table came from immunoSEQ multiplex PCR; TCRdb's copy has only in-frame clones and leaves some out. Among approximately 40,000 clones, more than 75% were seen once, and the ten largest hold roughly 0.56%. Germline values: CDR1 WSHSY, CDR2 SAAADI. V was trimmed by 2 bases and J by 0 bases, leaving 5 bases between them. The CDR3 is 15 residues long. The specimen was CD4+ T cells from peripheral blood mononuclear cells, collected in the first trimester of pregnancy. The receptor comes from a female donor with multiple sclerosis, enrolled in a pregnancy study. This rearrangement joins TRBV10-2 to TRBJ1-6; D call uncertain. CDR3 nucleotide sequence: TGCGCCAGCAGTGAGGTCAGCTCCTATAATTCACCCCTCCACTTT. This gives the protein CASSEVSSYNSPLHF.